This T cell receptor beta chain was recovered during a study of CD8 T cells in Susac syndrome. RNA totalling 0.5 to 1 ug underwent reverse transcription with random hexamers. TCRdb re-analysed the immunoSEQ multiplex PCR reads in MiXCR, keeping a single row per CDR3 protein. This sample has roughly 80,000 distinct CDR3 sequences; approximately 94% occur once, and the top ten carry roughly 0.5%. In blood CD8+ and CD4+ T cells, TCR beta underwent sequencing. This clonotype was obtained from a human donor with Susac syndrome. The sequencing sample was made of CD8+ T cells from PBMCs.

CDR3 amino acids: CAIRIGTHDEQYF. CDR3 in DNA: TGTGCCATCAGGATCGGGACTCACGACGAGCAGTACTTC. V and J are TRBV10-3 and TRBJ2-7; D might be TRBD2 (6 bases). V lost 6 bases to trimming and J lost 5 bases, with 14 bases between them. Germline V gives CDR1 ENHRY, CDR2 SYGVKD. The length of the CDR3 is 13 residues.